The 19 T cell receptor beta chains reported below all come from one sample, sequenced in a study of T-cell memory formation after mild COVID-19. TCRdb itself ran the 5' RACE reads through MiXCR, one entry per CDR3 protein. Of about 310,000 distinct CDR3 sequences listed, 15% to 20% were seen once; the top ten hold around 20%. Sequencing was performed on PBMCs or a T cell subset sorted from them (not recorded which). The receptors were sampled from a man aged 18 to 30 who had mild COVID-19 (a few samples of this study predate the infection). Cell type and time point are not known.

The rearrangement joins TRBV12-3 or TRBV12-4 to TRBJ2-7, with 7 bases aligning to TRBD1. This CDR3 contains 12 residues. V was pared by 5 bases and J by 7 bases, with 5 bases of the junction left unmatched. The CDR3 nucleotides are TGTGCCAGCAGTCAGGGGACAGCTGAGCAGTACGTC. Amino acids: CASSQGTAEQYV.

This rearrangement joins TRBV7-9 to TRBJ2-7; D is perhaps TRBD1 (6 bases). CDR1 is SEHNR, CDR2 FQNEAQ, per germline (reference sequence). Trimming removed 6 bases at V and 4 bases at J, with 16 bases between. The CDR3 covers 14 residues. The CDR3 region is CASSRTDRWYEQYF. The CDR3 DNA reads TGTGCCAGCAGTCGAACAGACAGGTGGTACGAGCAGTACTTC.

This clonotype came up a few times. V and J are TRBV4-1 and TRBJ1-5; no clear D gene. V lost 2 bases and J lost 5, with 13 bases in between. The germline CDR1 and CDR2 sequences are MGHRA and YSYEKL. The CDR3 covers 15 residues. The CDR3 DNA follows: TGCGCCAGCAGCCAAATCTGGGAACGAGATCAGCCCCAGCATTTT. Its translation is CASSQIWERDQPQHF.

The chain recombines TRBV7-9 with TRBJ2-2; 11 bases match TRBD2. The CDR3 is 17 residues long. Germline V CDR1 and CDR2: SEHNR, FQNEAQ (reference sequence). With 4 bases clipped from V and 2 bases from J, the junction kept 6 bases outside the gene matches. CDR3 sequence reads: CASSSLAGAVNTGELFF. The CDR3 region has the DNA TGTGCCAGCAGCTCACTAGCGGGGGCCGTAAACACCGGGGAGCTGTTTTTT.

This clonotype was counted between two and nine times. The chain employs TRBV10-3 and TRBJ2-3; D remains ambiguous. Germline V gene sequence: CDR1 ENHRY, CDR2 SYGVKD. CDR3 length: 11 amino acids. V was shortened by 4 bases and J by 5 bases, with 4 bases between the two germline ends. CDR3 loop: CAISARDTQYF. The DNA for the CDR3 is TGTGCCATCAGTGCGCGAGATACGCAGTATTTT.

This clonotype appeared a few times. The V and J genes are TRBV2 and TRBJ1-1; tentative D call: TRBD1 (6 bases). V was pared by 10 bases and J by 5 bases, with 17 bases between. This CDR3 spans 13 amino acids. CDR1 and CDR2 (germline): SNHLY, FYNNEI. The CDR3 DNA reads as TGTGCCAACCTAACAGGGTTTGGGACTGAAGCTTTCTTT. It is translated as CANLTGFGTEAFF.

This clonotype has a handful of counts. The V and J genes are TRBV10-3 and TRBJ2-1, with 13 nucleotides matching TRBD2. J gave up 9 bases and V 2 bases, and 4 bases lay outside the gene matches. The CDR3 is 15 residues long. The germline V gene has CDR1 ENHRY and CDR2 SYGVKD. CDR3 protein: CAISETSGGAGEQFF. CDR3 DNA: TGTGCCATCAGTGAGACTAGCGGGGGGGCCGGTGAGCAGTTCTTC.

The CDR3 region is CASSHGTVYEQYF. The CDR3 DNA reads as TGTGCCAGCAGCCACGGGACGGTCTACGAGCAGTACTTC. The chain carries TRBV6-5 and TRBJ2-7; TRBD1 or TRBD2 may be the D gene (5 bases each). The CDR3 is made up of 13 amino acids. Germline V CDR1 and CDR2: MNHEY, SVGAGI. Trimming pared 6 bases from V and 3 bases from J, leaving 12 bases between.

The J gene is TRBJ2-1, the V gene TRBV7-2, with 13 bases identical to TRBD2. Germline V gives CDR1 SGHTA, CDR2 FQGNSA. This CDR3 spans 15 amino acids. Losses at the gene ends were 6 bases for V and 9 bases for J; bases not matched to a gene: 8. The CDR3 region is CASRWTSGGRGEQFF. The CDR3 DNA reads TGTGCCAGCAGGTGGACTAGCGGGGGTCGAGGTGAGCAGTTCTTC. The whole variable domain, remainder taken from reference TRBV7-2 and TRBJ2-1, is GAGVSQSPSNKVTEKGKDVELRCDPISGHTALYWYRQSLGQGLEFLIYFQGNSAPDKSGLPSDRFSAERTGGSVSTLTIQRTQQEDSAVYLCASRWTSGGRGEQFFGPGTRLTVL.

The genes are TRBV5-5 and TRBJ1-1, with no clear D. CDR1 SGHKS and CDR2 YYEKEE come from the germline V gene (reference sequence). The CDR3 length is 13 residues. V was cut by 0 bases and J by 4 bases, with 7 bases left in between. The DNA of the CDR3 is TGTGCCAGCAGCTTGGAGGGAGCCACTGAAGCTTTCTTT. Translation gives CASSLEGATEAFF.

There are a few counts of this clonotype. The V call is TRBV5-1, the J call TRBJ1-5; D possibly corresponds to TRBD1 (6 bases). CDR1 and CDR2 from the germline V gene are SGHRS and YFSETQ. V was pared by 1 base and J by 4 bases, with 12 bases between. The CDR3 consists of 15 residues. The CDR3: CASSLTGNGNQPQHF. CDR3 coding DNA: TGCGCCAGCAGCTTGACAGGGAATGGAAATCAGCCCCAGCATTTT. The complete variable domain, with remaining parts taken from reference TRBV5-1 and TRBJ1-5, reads KAGVTQTPRYLIKTRGQQVTLSCSPISGHRSVSWYQQTPGQGLQFLFEYFSETQRNKGNFPGRFSGRQFSNSRSEMNVSTLELGDSALYLCASSLTGNGNQPQHFGDGTRLSIL.

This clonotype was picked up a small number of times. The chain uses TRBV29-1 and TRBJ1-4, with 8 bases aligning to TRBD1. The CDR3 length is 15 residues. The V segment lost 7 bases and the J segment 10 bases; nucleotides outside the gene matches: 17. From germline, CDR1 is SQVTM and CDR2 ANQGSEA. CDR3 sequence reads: CSARHTGQGLGKLFF. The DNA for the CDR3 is TGCAGCGCCCGACATACAGGACAGGGTTTGGGAAAACTGTTTTTT. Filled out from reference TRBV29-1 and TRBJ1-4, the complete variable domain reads SAVISQKPSRDICQRGTSLTIQCQVDSQVTMMFWYRQQPGQSLTLIATANQGSEATYESGFVIDKFPISRPNLTFSTLTVSNMSPEDSSIYLCSARHTGQGLGKLFFGSGTQLSVL.

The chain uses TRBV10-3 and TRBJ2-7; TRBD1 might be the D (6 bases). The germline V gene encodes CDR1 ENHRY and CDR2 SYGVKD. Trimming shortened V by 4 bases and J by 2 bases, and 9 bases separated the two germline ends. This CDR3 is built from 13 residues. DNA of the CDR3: TGTGCCATCAGTGTCAGGGGACCCTACGAGCAGTACTTC. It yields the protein CAISVRGPYEQYF.

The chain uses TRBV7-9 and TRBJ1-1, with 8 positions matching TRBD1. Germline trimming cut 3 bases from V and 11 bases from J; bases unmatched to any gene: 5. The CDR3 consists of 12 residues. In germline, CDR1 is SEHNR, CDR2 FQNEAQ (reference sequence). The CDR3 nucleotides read TGTGCCAGCAGCTTTGCGGACAGGGAGGCTTTCTTT. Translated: CASSFADREAFF.

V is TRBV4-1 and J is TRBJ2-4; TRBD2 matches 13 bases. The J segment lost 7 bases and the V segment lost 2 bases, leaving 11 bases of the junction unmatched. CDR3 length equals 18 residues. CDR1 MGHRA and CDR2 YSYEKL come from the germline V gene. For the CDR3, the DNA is TGCGCCAGCAGCCAACGGCGGACTAGCGGGGGCCCAAGGAACATTCAGTACTTC. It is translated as CASSQRRTSGGPRNIQYF.

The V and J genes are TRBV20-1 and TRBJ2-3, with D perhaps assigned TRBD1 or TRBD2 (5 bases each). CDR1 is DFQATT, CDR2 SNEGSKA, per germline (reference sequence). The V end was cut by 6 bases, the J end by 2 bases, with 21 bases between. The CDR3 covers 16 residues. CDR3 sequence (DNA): TGCAGTGCGGAAGGGATTACGGGACCCTTCACAGATACGCAGTATTTT. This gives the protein CSAEGITGPFTDTQYF.

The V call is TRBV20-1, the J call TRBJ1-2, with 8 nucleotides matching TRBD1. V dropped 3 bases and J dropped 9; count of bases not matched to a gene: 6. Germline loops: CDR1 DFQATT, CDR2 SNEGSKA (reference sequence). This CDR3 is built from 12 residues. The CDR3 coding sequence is TGCAGTGCTAGGGACAGGGTTGTCCGCTACACCTTC. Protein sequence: CSARDRVVRYTF.

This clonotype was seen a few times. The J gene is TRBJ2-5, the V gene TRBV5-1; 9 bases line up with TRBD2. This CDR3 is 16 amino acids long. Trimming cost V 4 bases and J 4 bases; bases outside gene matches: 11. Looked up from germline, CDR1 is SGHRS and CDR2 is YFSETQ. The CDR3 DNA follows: TGCGCCAGCAGCCCGAGTAGCGGGGGCCCCGGAGAGACCCAGTACTTC. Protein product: CASSPSSGGPGETQYF.

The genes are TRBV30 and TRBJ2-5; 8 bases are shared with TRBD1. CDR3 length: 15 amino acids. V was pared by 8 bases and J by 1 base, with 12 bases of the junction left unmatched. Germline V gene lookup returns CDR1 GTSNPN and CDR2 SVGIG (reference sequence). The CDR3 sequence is CAGTGTGGTQETQYF. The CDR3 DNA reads TGTGCCGGAACGGGTACAGGGGGGACCCAAGAGACCCAGTACTTC.